What follows are 13 T cell receptor beta chains derived from one specimen sequenced in a study of blood T cell repertoires in COVID-19. Profiling relied on immunoSEQ multiplex PCR, and the TCRdb table lists in-frame clones only, not all of them. The table records under 350,000 clones, roughly 85% of them present only once. Input material: PBMCs or T cells enriched from blood (not recorded which). Receptors originate from a woman aged 40-49 years with acute COVID-19.

The table lists this clone with a count of one. The rearrangement links TRBV4-2 to TRBJ1-3; no firm D call. Trimming shortened V by 0 bases and J by 4 bases, and 10 bases separated the two germline ends. The germline CDR1 and CDR2 sequences are LGHNA and YNFKEQ. The CDR3 spans 15 residues. The DNA for the CDR3 is TGTGCCAGCAGCCAAGATGGTCGCGTCGGAAACACCATATATTTT. The encoded protein is CASSQDGRVGNTIYF.

This chain connects TRBV2 to TRBJ1-5; 12 bases agree with TRBD1. This CDR3 is 18 amino acids long. With 6 bases clipped from V and 0 bases from J, the junction kept 9 bases outside the gene matches. Looked up from germline, CDR1 is SNHLY and CDR2 is FYNNEI. CDR3 DNA sequence: TGTGCCAGCAGCCGGGACAGGGGGCAGGGGAGTAGCAATCAGCCCCAGCATTTT. Translated, it gives CASSRDRGQGSSNQPQHF.

The table lists this clone with a few counts. J is TRBJ1-1 and V is TRBV5-1, with D tentatively TRBD1 (6 bases). Trimming shortened V by 1 base and J by 5 bases, and 21 bases separated the two germline ends. CDR3 length: 17 amino acids. Germline V CDR1 and CDR2: SGHRS, YFSETQ. The CDR3: CASSLRGGAKMVTEAFF. The CDR3 coding sequence is TGCGCCAGCAGCTTGAGGGGGGGCGCGAAGATGGTTACTGAAGCTTTCTTT.

This chain joins TRBV3-1 (or the pseudogene TRBV3-2) and TRBJ2-5; no clear D. Deletions cut 2 bases from V and 3 bases from J, with 13 bases between. Per the germline V gene, CDR1 is LGHDT and CDR2 is YNNKEL (reference sequence). The length of the CDR3 is 15 residues. In nucleotides, the CDR3 is TGTGCCAGCAGCCAAAATTATCGTCGGGAAGAGACCCAGTACTTC. Translated, it gives CASSQNYRREETQYF.

The chain couples TRBV19 to TRBJ2-1, with 7 bases that match TRBD1. V was pared by 10 bases and J by 1 base, with 4 bases of the junction left unmatched. The CDR3 runs 13 residues. Germline assignment: CDR1 LNHDA and CDR2 SQIVND (reference sequence). CDR3 protein: CATWDRSYNEQFF. The CDR3 DNA follows: TGTGCCACCTGGGACAGATCCTACAATGAGCAGTTCTTC.

This sequence joins TRBV7-2 and TRBJ2-3; TRBD2 matches 12 bases. The CDR3 sequence is 16 residues long. The V and J ends lost 4 bases and 0 bases, in that order; junction bases with no gene match: 2. In germline, CDR1 is SGHTA, CDR2 FQGNSA. DNA for the CDR3: TGTGCCAGCAGCTCCGGACTAGCGGGGAGCACAGATACGCAGTATTTT. It encodes CASSSGLAGSTDTQYF.

The rearrangement uses TRBV9 and TRBJ2-5, with a tentative D call TRBD1 (5 bases). Trimming took 3 bases from V and 2 from J, leaving 17 bases between them. This CDR3 region has 16 residues. CDR1 and CDR2 from the germline V gene are SGDLS and YYNGEE. The CDR3 coding sequence is TGTGCCAGCAGCGCCCCGCCCCCGACAGAACAAGAGACCCAGTACTTC. This translates into CASSAPPPTEQETQYF.

The chain carries TRBV29-1 and TRBJ2-1; TRBD1 matches at 7 bases. The CDR3 is made up of 13 amino acids. Germline assignment: CDR1 SQVTM and CDR2 ANQGSEA. The ends lost 5 bases at V and 8 bases at J; junction bases unmatched: 9. The DNA for the CDR3 is TGCAGCGTTTCGGGTACAGGGGCTGATGAGCAGTTCTTC. This sequence encodes CSVSGTGADEQFF.

V and J are TRBV24-1 and TRBJ1-4; TRBD1 aligns across 9 bases. Trimming took 3 bases from V and 3 from J; bases not matched to a gene: 4. CDR1 KGHDR and CDR2 SFDVKD come from the germline V gene. The CDR3 loop spans 16 amino acids. In DNA form, the CDR3 reads TGTGCCACCAGTGATGGTCGGACAGGGGCTAATGAAAAACTGTTTTTT. Encoded protein: CATSDGRTGANEKLFF.

The CDR3 sequence: CASSQTDRSSNSPLHF. The CDR3 DNA sequence: TGCGCCAGCAGCCAAACGGACAGGAGCAGTAATTCACCCCTCCACTTT. V and J are TRBV4-1 and TRBJ1-6; 7 bases line up with TRBD1. The CDR3 totals 16 residues. Germline V gives CDR1 MGHRA, CDR2 YSYEKL. With V trimmed by 2 bases and J by 6 bases, 7 bases remained unmatched.

The V and J genes are TRBV10-2 and TRBJ2-5; D is possibly TRBD2 (7 bases). V was shortened by 11 bases and J by 7 bases, with 14 bases between the two germline ends. Germline CDR1 is WSHSY and CDR2 is SAAADI. The CDR3 consists of 11 residues. CDR3 region: CAGSAGATQYF. The CDR3 DNA follows: TGCGCCGGATCGGCGGGGGCGACCCAGTACTTC.

The chain has TRBV4-2 and TRBJ2-5; TRBD1 matches 9 bases. V was pared by 0 bases and J by 5 bases, with 13 bases of the junction left unmatched. Germline V gives CDR1 LGHNA, CDR2 YNFKEQ. The CDR3 is 18 amino acids. Here the CDR3 reads CASSQDLIRDRVTETQYF. The CDR3 DNA reads TGTGCCAGCAGCCAAGATCTAATTCGGGACAGGGTTACGGAGACCCAGTACTTC.

V usage is TRBV2 and J usage is TRBJ2-2, with a tentative D call TRBD1 (5 bases). Germline V gene lookup returns CDR1 SNHLY and CDR2 FYNNEI. V lost 3 bases and J 5 bases, leaving 19 bases between the germline ends. The CDR3 consists of 17 residues. CDR3 residues: CASSDGSGPGQTGELFF. CDR3 DNA sequence: TGTGCCAGCAGTGACGGGTCCGGGCCAGGGCAGACCGGGGAGCTGTTTTTT.